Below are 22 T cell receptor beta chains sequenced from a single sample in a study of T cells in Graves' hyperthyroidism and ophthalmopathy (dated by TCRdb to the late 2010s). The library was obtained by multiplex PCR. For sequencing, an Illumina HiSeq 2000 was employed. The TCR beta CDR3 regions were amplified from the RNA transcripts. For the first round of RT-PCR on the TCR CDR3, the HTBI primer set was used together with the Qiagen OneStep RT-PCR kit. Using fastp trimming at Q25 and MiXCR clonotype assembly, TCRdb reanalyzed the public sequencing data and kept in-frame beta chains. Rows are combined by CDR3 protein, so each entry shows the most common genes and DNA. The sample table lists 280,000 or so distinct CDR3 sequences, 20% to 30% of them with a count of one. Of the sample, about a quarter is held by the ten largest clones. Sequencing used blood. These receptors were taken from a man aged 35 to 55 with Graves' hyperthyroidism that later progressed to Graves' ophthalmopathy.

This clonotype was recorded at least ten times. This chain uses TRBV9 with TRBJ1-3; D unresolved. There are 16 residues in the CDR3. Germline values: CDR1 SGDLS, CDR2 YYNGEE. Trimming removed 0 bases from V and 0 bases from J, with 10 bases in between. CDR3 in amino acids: CASSVEPASSGNTIYF. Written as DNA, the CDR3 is TGTGCCAGCAGCGTAGAACCAGCCAGCTCTGGAAACACCATATATTTT.

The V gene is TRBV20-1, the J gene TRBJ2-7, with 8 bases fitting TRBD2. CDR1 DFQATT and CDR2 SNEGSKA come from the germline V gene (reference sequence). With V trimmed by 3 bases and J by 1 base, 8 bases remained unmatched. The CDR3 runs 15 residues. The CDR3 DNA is TGCAGTGCTAGTTCCAGGCGGGAGGTGTCCTACGAGCAGTACTTC. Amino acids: CSASSRREVSYEQYF.

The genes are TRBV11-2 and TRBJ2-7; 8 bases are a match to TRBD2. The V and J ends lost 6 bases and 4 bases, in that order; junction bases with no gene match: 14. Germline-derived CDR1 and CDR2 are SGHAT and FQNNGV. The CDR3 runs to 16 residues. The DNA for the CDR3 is TGTGCCAGCAGTCTAAACCAGGTAGCGGGGTCGTACGAGCAGTACTTC. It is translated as CASSLNQVAGSYEQYF.

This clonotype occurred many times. CDR3: CASSLAGSWYRTQETQYF. CDR3 coding DNA: TGTGCCAGCAGTTTAGCCGGTAGTTGGTACCGGACCCAAGAGACCCAGTACTTC. The chain is built from TRBV12-3 or TRBV12-4 and TRBJ2-5; D uncertain. Trimming took off 0 bases at V and 1 base at J, with 18 bases between the two ends. The CDR3 runs 18 residues.

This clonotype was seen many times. Here the CDR3 DNA reads TGTGCCAGCAGTCCCCGGGGGGCGGGAGTTTACGAGCAGTACTTC. Its translation: CASSPRGAGVYEQYF. This rearrangement joins TRBV6-2 or TRBV6-3 to TRBJ2-7; the D gene is possibly TRBD2 (7 bases). The CDR3 runs to 15 residues. V was pared by 5 bases and J by 4 bases, with 18 bases between. Germline lookup yields CDR1 MNHEY and CDR2 SVGEGT.

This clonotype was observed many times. The DNA for the CDR3 is TGTGCCACCAGTGATGCTTCTAGCGGGAGGGCCTCAGATACGCAGTATTTT. This gives the protein CATSDASSGRASDTQYF. J is TRBJ2-3 and V is TRBV24-1, with TRBD2 matching 12 bases. Germline V gene lookup returns CDR1 KGHDR and CDR2 SFDVKD. V trimming: 3 bases; J trimming: 4 bases; junction bases outside the gene matches: 7. The CDR3 length is 17 residues.

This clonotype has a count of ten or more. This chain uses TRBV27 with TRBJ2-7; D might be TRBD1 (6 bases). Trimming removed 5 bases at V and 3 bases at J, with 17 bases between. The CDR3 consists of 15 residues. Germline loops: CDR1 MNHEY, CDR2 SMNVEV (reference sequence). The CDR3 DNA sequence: TGTGCCAGCAGTGGACAGACTCAAACGCTCTACGAGCAGTACTTC. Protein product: CASSGQTQTLYEQYF.

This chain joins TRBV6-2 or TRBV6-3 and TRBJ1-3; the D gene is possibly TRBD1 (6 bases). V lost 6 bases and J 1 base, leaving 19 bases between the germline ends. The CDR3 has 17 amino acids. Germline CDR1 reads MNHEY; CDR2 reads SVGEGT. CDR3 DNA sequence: TGTGCCAGCAGGACCGCACAGGGAGGGGTATCTGGAAACACCATATATTTT. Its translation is CASRTAQGGVSGNTIYF.

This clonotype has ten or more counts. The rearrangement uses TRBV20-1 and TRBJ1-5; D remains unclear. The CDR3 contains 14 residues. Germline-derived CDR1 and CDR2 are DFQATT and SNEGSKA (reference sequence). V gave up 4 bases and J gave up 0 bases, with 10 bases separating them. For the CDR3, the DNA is TGCAGTGCTAACAAAGTCAATAGCAATCAGCCCCAGCATTTT. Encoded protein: CSANKVNSNQPQHF.

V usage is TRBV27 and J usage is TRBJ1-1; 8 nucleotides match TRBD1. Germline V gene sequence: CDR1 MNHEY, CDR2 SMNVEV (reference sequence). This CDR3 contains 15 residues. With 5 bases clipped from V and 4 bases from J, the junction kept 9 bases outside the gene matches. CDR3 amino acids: CASSTLLTGGTEAFF. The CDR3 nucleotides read TGTGCCAGCAGTACCCTACTTACAGGGGGCACTGAAGCTTTCTTT.

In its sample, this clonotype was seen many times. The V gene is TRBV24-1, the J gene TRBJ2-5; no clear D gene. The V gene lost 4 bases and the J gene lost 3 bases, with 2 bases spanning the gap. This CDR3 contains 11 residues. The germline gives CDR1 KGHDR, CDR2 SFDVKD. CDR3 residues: CATSDEETQYF. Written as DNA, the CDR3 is TGTGCCACCAGTGACGAAGAGACCCAGTACTTC.

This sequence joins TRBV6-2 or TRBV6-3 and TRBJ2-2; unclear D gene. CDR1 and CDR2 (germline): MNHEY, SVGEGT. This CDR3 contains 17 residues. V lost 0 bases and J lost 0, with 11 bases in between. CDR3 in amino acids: CASSYSGVSSNTGELFF. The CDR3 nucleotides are TGTGCCAGCAGTTACTCGGGCGTCTCCTCGAACACCGGGGAGCTGTTTTTT.

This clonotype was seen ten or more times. CDR3 bases: TGTGCCAGCAGCTTAGCCGGGACAGATTTCGGGGAGCTGTTTTTT. Protein: CASSLAGTDFGELFF. The V and J genes are TRBV7-9 and TRBJ2-2, with 7 bases aligning to TRBD1. The V and J ends lost 0 bases and 7 bases, in that order; junction bases with no gene match: 5. The CDR3 has 15 amino acids. Per the germline V gene, CDR1 is SEHNR and CDR2 is FQNEAQ (reference sequence).

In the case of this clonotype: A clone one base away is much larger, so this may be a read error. CDR3 residues: CAISQGRSSYEQYF. The CDR3 coding sequence is TGTGCCATCAGCCAGGGAAGGAGCTCCTACGAGCAGTACTTC. This rearrangement joins TRBV3-1 to TRBJ2-7; D perhaps matches TRBD1 (5 bases). In germline, CDR1 is LGHDT, CDR2 YNNKEL (reference sequence). The CDR3 has 14 residues.

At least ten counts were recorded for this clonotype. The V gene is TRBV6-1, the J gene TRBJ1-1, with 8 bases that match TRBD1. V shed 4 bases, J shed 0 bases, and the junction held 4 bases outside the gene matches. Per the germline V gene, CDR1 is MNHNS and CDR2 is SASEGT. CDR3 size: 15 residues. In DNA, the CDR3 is TGTGCCAGCAGTGCATGGGGACAGGTGAACACTGAAGCTTTCTTT. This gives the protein CASSAWGQVNTEAFF.

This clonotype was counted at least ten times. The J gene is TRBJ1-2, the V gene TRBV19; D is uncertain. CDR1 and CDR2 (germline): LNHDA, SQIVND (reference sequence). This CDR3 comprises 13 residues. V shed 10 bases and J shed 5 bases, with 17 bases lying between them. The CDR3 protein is CATRLEGEYGYTF. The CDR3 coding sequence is TGTGCCACCCGACTGGAAGGCGAGTATGGCTACACCTTC.

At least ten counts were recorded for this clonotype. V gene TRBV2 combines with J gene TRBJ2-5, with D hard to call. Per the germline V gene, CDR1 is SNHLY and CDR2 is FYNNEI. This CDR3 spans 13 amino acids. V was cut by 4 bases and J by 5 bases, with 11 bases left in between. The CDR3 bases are TGTGCCAGCAGTGCCGGGTCTGGGGAGACCCAGTACTTC. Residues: CASSAGSGETQYF. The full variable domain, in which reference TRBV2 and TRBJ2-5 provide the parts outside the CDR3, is EPEVTQTPSHQVTQMGQEVILRCVPISNHLYFYWYRQILGQKVEFLVSFYNNEISEKSEIFDDQFSVERPDGSNFTLKIRSTKLEDSAMYFCASSAGSGETQYFGPGTRLLVL.

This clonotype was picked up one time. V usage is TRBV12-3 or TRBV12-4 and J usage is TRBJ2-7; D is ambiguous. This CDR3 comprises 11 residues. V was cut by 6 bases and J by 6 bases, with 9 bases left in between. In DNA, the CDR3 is TGTGCCAGCAGGGGATTCGGCGAGCAGTACTTC. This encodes CASRGFGEQYF.

The CDR3 reads CSATDLAKREVGELFF. The DNA of the CDR3 is TGCAGTGCTACTGACCTAGCGAAAAGGGAGGTCGGGGAGCTGTTTTTT. V usage is TRBV20-1 and J usage is TRBJ2-2; perhaps TRBD2 as D (6 bases). Trimming removed 4 bases from V and 7 bases from J, with 22 bases in between. Germline CDR1 and CDR2: DFQATT and SNEGSKA (reference sequence). CDR3 size: 16 residues.

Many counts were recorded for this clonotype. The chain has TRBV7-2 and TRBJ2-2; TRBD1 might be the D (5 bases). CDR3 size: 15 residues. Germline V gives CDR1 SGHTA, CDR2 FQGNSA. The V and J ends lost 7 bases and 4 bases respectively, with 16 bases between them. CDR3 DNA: TGTGCCAGCACCGATAATAGACAGTTCACCGGGGAGCTGTTTTTT. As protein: CASTDNRQFTGELFF.

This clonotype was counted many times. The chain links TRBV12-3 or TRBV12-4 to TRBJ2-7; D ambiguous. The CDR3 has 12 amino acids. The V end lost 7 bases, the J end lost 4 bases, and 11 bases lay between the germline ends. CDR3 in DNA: TGTGCCAGCACCACAACGGAGTACGAGCAGTACTTC. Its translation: CASTTTEYEQYF.

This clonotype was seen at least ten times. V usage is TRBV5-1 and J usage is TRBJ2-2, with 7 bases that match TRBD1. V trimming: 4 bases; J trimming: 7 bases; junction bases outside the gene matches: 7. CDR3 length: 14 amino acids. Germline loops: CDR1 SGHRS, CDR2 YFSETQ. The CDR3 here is CASSEDRVNGELFF. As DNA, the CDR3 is TGCGCCAGCAGCGAAGACAGGGTGAACGGGGAGCTGTTTTTT.